This T cell receptor (beta chain) was observed in a study of healthy donors' naive CD4 and CD8 T cells. Sorting defined naive CD4+ as CD4+CD8-CD45RO-CD45RA+ and naive CD8+ as CD8+CD4-CD45RA+CD27bright. Study-wide findings and caveats: CDR3 charge plus V and J genes appeared to account for approximately 14% of CD4/CD8 variance. Negatively charged CDR3s marked CD8+ lineage; positively charged CDR3s marked CD4+ lineage.

The CDR3 has 15 residues. Germline V gene data show CDR1 as GTSNPN and CDR2 as SVGIG (reference sequence). After removal of 3 bases from V and 6 bases from J, the junction contained 13 bases not matched to a gene. TCR libraries were built from approximately 490 ng of total RNA by linear amplification. In the original analysis: Sequencing covered around 71,000 rearranged alpha-chain transcripts across several healthy donors. TCRdb called the reads again in MiXCR, with one record for every CDR3 protein. What appears here as the V and J calls and clone size reflects TCRdb's work, not the paper's. The sample holds approximately 180,000 distinct CDR3 sequences, 65% to 75% seen once. As regards this clonotype: Its matching antigen is unknown.

The chain carries TRBV30 and TRBJ1-1, with TRBD1 matching over 7 bases. This receptor was taken from a pool of human donors in good health; the sample pools cells from several healthy donors. Sequences were obtained from naive CD4+ and CD8+ T cells sorted from blood, pooled from several donors. CDR3 nucleotides: TGTGCCTGGAGCCCTCGTGACAGGGAATCCGCTGAAGCTTTCTTT. Its protein is CAWSPRDRESAEAFF.